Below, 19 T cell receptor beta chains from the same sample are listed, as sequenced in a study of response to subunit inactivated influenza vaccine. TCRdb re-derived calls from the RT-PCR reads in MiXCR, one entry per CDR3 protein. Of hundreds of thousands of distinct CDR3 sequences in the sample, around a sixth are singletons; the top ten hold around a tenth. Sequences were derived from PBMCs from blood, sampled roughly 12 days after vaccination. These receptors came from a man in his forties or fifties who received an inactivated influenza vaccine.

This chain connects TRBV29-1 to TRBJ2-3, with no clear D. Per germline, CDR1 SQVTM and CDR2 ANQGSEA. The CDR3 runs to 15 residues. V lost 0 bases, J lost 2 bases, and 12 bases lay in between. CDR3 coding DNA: TGCAGCGTTGAAGATTTGGTTACAGTCACAGATACGCAGTATTTT. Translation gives CSVEDLVTVTDTQYF.

The CDR3 sequence is CSARKGGAFGNQPQHF. In DNA form, the CDR3 reads TGCAGTGCTAGAAAAGGGGGCGCATTCGGCAATCAGCCCCAGCATTTT. The chain carries TRBV20-1 and TRBJ1-5, with 7 positions matching TRBD1. Trimming cost V 2 bases and J 2 bases; bases outside gene matches: 9. The CDR3 covers 16 residues. Germline CDR1 DFQATT, CDR2 SNEGSKA (reference sequence).

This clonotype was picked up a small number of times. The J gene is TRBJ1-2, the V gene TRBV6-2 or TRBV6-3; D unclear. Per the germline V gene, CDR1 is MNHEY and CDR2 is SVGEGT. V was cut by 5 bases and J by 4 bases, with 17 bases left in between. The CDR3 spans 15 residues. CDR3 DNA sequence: TGTGCCAGCAGTCTCTCCCCTGGACGGACCTATGGCTACACCTTC. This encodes CASSLSPGRTYGYTF.

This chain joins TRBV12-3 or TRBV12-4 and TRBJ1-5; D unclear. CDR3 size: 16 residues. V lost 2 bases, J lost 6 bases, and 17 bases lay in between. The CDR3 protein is CASSLTPGDFGQPQHF. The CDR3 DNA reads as TGTGCCAGCAGTTTAACGCCAGGCGATTTTGGTCAGCCCCAGCATTTT.

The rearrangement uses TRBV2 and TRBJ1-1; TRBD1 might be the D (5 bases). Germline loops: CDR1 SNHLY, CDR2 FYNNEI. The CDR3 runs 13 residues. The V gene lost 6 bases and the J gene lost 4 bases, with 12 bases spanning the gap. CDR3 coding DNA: TGTGCCAGCAGAGTCCAGGGTACCACTGAAGCTTTCTTT. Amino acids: CASRVQGTTEAFF.

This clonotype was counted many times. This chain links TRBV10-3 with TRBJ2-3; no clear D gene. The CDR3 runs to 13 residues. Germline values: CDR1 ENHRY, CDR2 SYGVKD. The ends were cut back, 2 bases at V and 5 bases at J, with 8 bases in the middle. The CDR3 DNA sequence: TGTGCCATCAGTGAGAAAATAAAAGATACGCAGTATTTT. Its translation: CAISEKIKDTQYF.

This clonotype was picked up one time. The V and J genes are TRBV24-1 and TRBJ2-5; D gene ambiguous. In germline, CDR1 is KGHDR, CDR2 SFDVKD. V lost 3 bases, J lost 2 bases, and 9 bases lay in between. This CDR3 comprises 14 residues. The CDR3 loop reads CATSDLTDQETQYF. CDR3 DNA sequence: TGTGCCACCAGTGATCTGACGGATCAAGAGACCCAGTACTTC.

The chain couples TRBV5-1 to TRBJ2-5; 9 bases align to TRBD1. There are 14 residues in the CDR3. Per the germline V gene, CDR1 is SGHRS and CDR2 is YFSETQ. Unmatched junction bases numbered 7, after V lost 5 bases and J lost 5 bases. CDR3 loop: CASSRGTGYETQYF. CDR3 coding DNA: TGCGCCAGCAGTCGAGGGACAGGGTATGAGACCCAGTACTTC.

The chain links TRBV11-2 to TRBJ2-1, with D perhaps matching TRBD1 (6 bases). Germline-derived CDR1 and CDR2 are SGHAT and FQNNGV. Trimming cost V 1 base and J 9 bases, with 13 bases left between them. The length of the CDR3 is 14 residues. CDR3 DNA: TGTGCCAGCAGCTTAGTACAGGGATGGGGTGAGCAGTTCTTC. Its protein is CASSLVQGWGEQFF.

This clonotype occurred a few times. As DNA, the CDR3 is TGTGCCAGCTCTCCCGGGGAAGGGCAGCCCCAGCATTTT. Translation: CASSPGEGQPQHF. This chain connects TRBV18 to TRBJ1-5; D remains ambiguous. Germline values: CDR1 KGHSH, CDR2 LQKENI. With 6 bases removed from V and 7 bases from J, the gap between germline ends came to 13 bases. The CDR3 totals 13 residues.

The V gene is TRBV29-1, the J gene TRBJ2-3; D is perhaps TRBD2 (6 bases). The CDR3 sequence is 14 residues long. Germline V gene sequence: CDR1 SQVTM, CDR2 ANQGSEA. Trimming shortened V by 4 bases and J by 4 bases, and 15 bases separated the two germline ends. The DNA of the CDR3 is TGCAGCGTTGGTGGCAGCGGGTATGCAGATACGCAGTATTTT. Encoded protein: CSVGGSGYADTQYF.

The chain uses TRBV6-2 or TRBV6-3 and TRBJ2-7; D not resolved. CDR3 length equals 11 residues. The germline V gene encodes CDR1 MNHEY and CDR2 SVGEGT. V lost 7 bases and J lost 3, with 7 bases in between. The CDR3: CASNHGYEQYF. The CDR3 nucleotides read TGTGCCAGCAACCACGGCTACGAGCAGTACTTC.

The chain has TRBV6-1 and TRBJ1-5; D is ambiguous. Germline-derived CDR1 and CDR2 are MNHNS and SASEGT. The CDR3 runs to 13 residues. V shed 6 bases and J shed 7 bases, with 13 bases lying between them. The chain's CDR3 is CASSESPPQPQHF. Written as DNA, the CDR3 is TGTGCCAGCAGCGAGAGCCCCCCACAGCCCCAGCATTTT.

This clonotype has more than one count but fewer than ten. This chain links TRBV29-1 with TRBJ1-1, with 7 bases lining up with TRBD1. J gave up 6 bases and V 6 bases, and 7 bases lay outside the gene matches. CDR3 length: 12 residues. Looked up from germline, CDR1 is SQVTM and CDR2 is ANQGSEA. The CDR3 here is CSVGDSPAEAFF. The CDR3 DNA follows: TGCAGCGTGGGGGACAGTCCCGCTGAAGCTTTCTTT. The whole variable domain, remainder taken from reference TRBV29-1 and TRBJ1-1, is SAVISQKPSRDICQRGTSLTIQCQVDSQVTMMFWYRQQPGQSLTLIATANQGSEATYESGFVIDKFPISRPNLTFSTLTVSNMSPEDSSIYLCSVGDSPAEAFFGQGTRLTVV.

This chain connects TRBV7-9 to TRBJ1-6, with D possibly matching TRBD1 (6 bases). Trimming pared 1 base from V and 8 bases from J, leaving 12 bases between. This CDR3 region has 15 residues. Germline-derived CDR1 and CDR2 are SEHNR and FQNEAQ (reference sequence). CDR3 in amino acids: CASSLVIRGDSPLHF. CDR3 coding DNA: TGTGCCAGCAGCTTAGTCATAAGGGGGGATTCACCCCTCCACTTT.

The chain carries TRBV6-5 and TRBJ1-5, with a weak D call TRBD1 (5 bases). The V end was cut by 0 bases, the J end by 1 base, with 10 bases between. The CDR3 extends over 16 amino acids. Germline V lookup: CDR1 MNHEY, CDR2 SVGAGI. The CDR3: CASSYSKTASNQPQHF. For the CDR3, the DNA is TGTGCCAGCAGTTACTCGAAGACAGCCAGCAATCAGCCCCAGCATTTT.

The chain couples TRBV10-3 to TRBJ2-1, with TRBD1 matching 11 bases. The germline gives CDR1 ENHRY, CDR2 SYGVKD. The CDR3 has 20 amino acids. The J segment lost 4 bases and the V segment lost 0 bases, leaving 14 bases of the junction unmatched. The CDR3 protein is CAISESLTGLRDRGYNEQFF. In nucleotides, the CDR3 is TGTGCCATCAGTGAGTCGTTGACGGGTCTCCGGGACAGGGGGTACAATGAGCAGTTCTTC.

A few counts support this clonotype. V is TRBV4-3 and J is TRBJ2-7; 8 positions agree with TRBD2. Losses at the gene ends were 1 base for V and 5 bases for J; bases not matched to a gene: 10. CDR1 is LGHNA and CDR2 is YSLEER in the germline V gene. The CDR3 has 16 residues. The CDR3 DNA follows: TGCGCCAGCAGCCAAGCGGAGCGGGAGAGGAGCGACGAGCAGTACTTC. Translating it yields CASSQAERERSDEQYF.

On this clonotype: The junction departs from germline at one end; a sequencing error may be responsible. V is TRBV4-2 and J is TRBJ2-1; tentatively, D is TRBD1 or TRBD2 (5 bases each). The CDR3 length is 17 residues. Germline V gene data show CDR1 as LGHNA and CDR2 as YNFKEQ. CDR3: CAISPGLRGGHYNEQFF. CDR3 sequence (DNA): TGTGCCATCAGCCCTGGACTCCGGGGCGGCCATTACAATGAGCAGTTCTTC.